A single sample is the source of the 25 T cell receptor beta chains below, sequenced in a study of cytomegalovirus exposure and HLA in healthy donors. This PCR relied on a set of 60 Vbeta primers and 13 Jbeta primers. Clones were sequenced by immunoSEQ multiplex PCR, and TCRdb holds only the in-frame ones, with some missing. The repertoire includes some 99,000 clones, under 80% of them detected once, and 2% sits in the top ten. The specimen sequenced was PBMCs. The receptor source for this set is a middle-aged man in good health and CMV-seronegative.

This clone was counted only a few times. V and J are TRBV7-8 and TRBJ1-5; 8 bases map to TRBD1. The V segment lost 6 bases and the J segment 5 bases; nucleotides outside the gene matches: 9. The CDR3 has 15 amino acids. CDR1 is SGHVS, CDR2 FQNEAQ, per germline. The DNA of the CDR3 is TGTGCCAGCAGGCGCGGGACAGGTCGGGATCAGCCCCAGCATTTT. It translates to CASRRGTGRDQPQHF.

The chain carries TRBV5-1 and TRBJ2-7; D might be TRBD2 (5 bases). CDR1 SGHRS and CDR2 YFSETQ come from the germline V gene. V was shortened by 4 bases and J by 4 bases, with 6 bases between the two germline ends. The CDR3 length is 11 residues. This CDR3 reads CASSPGYEQYF. CDR3 bases: TGCGCCAGCAGCCCGGGGTACGAGCAGTACTTC.

The chain recombines TRBV9 with TRBJ2-5; 7 bases are a match to TRBD1. This CDR3 comprises 16 residues. V trimming: 4 bases; J trimming: 4 bases; junction bases outside the gene matches: 13. Germline V gives CDR1 SGDLS, CDR2 YYNGEE. The CDR3 sequence: CASSLRQGEGPETQYF. The CDR3 DNA is TGTGCCAGCAGCTTAAGACAGGGAGAGGGCCCAGAGACCCAGTACTTC.

V gene TRBV5-6 combines with J gene TRBJ2-1; a possible D gene is TRBD2 (7 bases). Trimming left V 5 bases short and J 6 bases short, with 21 bases between. There are 16 residues in the CDR3. CDR1 is SGHDT, CDR2 YYEEEE, per germline. The CDR3 is CASRLSPGGPFNEQFF. Here the CDR3 DNA reads TGTGCCAGCAGATTATCCCCCGGGGGGCCGTTCAATGAGCAGTTCTTC.

With respect to this clone: A much larger clone lies one base from this, so it may be a read error. V and J are TRBV11-2 and TRBJ2-7; D ambiguous. Germline assignment: CDR1 SGHAT and CDR2 FQNNGV. The germline V and J ends were trimmed by 3 bases and 3 bases, with 6 bases remaining between them. The CDR3 covers 12 residues. The CDR3 reads CASSFVYYEQYF. CDR3 nucleotide sequence: TGTGCCAGCAGCTTCGTCTACTACGAGCAGTACTTC.

This chain connects TRBV7-9 to TRBJ1-1, with 8 bases fitting TRBD1. In germline, CDR1 is SEHNR, CDR2 FQNEAQ (reference sequence). V gave up 5 bases and J gave up 4 bases; unmatched junction bases: 21. The CDR3 has 19 amino acids. CDR3 amino acids: CASSVGLIKSLDRGTEAFF. CDR3 sequence (DNA): TGTGCCAGCAGCGTGGGCCTTATTAAATCCCTTGACAGGGGCACTGAAGCTTTCTTT.

The chain couples TRBV28 to TRBJ2-7, with 9 bases fitting TRBD1. Germline V CDR1 and CDR2: MDHEN, SYDVKM. J lost 5 bases, V lost 10 bases, and 9 bases had no gene match. CDR3 size: 13 residues. DNA for the CDR3: TGTGCCACGCGAACAGGGGGCGTTAACGAGCAGTACTTC. It is translated as CATRTGGVNEQYF. Drawing the rest from reference TRBV28 and TRBJ2-7, the complete variable domain is DVKVTQSSRYLVKRTGEKVFLECVQDMDHENMFWYRQDPGLGLRLIYFSYDVKMKEKGDIPEGYSVSREKKERFSLILESASTNQTSMYLCATRTGGVNEQYFGPGTRLTVT.

This chain links TRBV28 with TRBJ2-4; D unresolved. The V end lost 2 bases, the J end lost 2 bases, and 7 bases lay between the germline ends. The germline V gene encodes CDR1 MDHEN and CDR2 SYDVKM. This CDR3 is built from 14 residues. This CDR3 reads CASSLEITKNIQYF. DNA for the CDR3: TGTGCCAGCAGTTTAGAGATAACCAAAAACATTCAGTACTTC.

The rearrangement joins TRBV18 to TRBJ2-7, with D possibly TRBD1 on 5 matching bases. Per the germline V gene, CDR1 is KGHSH and CDR2 is LQKENI. V was pared by 4 bases and J by 4 bases, with 14 bases between. The CDR3 spans 14 residues. The CDR3: CASSQGQGSYEQYF. In DNA form, the CDR3 reads TGTGCCAGCTCACAGGGTCAGGGTAGTTACGAGCAGTACTTC.

Comments on this clone: Germline is not matched at one junction end, which may reflect a read error. V usage is TRBV14 and J usage is TRBJ2-1; 10 bases line up with TRBD2. Germline V gene lookup returns CDR1 SGHDN and CDR2 FVKESK. The CDR3 sequence is 15 residues long. Written as DNA, the CDR3 is TGTGCCAGCAGTGTCGGACTAGCGGACTACAATGGGCAGTTCTTC. Amino acid sequence: CASSVGLADYNGQFF. The complete variable domain, with remaining parts taken from reference TRBV14 and TRBJ2-1, reads EAGVTQFPSHSVIEKGQTVTLRCDPISGHDNLYWYRRVMGKEIKFLLHFVKESKQDESGMPNNRFLAERTGGTYSTLKVQPAELEDSGVYFCASSVGLADYNGQFFGPGTRLTVL.

The V and J genes are TRBV2 and TRBJ2-1, with D perhaps TRBD1 (5 bases). The length of the CDR3 is 14 residues. The ends were cut back, 11 bases at V and 7 bases at J, with 21 bases in the middle. Germline V gene lookup returns CDR1 SNHLY and CDR2 FYNNEI. CDR3 region: CARLAGQGGNEQFF. The CDR3 DNA reads TGTGCCCGACTTGCCGGCCAGGGTGGTAATGAGCAGTTCTTC.

This chain connects TRBV7-3 to TRBJ1-1, with TRBD1 matching 9 bases. V gave up 5 bases and J gave up 7 bases; unmatched junction bases: 5. From germline, CDR1 is SGHTA and CDR2 FQGTGA. This CDR3 spans 13 amino acids. CDR3 bases: TGTGCCAGCAGCCGGGACAGGGCTAATGAAGCTTTCTTT. Encoded protein: CASSRDRANEAFF.

V gene TRBV7-3 combines with J gene TRBJ1-4; unclear D gene. Germline-derived CDR1 and CDR2 are SGHTA and FQGTGA. The CDR3 runs to 13 residues. Trimming pared 4 bases from V and 8 bases from J, leaving 11 bases between. CDR3: CASSSLAMEKLFF. In nucleotides, the CDR3 is TGTGCCAGCAGCTCCCTCGCTATGGAAAAACTGTTTTTT.

This chain links TRBV6-1 with TRBJ1-6; D is uncertain. V was trimmed by 5 bases and J by 9 bases, leaving 14 bases between them. This CDR3 spans 14 amino acids. Germline CDR1 is MNHNS and CDR2 is SASEGT. DNA of the CDR3: TGTGCCAGCAGTTTAGGAGTGGTTAGTTCACCCCTCCACTTT. Translated, it gives CASSLGVVSSPLHF.

This chain uses TRBV27 with TRBJ1-2; possibly TRBD1 for D (5 bases). The CDR3 spans 15 residues. Germline values: CDR1 MNHEY, CDR2 SMNVEV (reference sequence). Trimming cost V 5 bases and J 5 bases, with 18 bases left between them. The CDR3 sequence: CASSRGLAPRYGYTF. In DNA, the CDR3 is TGTGCCAGCAGTCGGGGACTGGCCCCCAGGTATGGCTACACCTTC.

The J gene is TRBJ1-2, the V gene TRBV4-1, with 10 bases matching TRBD1. This CDR3 comprises 19 residues. V was pared by 4 bases and J by 4 bases, with 18 bases of the junction left unmatched. The V gene's germline CDR1 is MGHRA and CDR2 YSYEKL. The CDR3 DNA reads TGCGCCAGCAGCCCCAAAGGGGTCCTAAGGGACAGGGGATCCTATGGCTACACCTTC. This gives the protein CASSPKGVLRDRGSYGYTF.

This chain joins TRBV5-1 and TRBJ2-7, with TRBD1 matching over 7 bases. Germline CDR1 SGHRS, CDR2 YFSETQ. This CDR3 is 14 amino acids long. Germline trimming cut 7 bases from V and 1 base from J; bases unmatched to any gene: 8. The CDR3 loop is CASPLTGWSYEQYF. CDR3 DNA: TGCGCCAGCCCGTTGACAGGGTGGTCCTACGAGCAGTACTTC.

The rearrangement uses TRBV19 and TRBJ2-1, with D perhaps matching TRBD2 (6 bases). Germline V gene sequence: CDR1 LNHDA, CDR2 SQIVND (reference sequence). V was clipped by 4 bases and J by 7 bases, with 11 bases between them. This CDR3 is 13 amino acids long. Here the CDR3 reads CASSNGRRNEQFF. CDR3 DNA sequence: TGTGCCAGTAGTAACGGGAGAAGGAATGAGCAGTTCTTC.

The J gene is TRBJ2-4, the V gene TRBV27, with D possibly matching TRBD2 (5 bases). CDR3 length equals 11 residues. CDR1 and CDR2 from the germline V gene are MNHEY and SMNVEV (reference sequence). V lost 3 bases, J lost 10 bases, and 7 bases lay in between. CDR3 sequence (DNA): TGTGCCAGCAGTTTCGGGGAGATTCAGTACTTC. This translates into CASSFGEIQYF.

The chain is built from TRBV2 and TRBJ2-3; maybe TRBD1 (5 bases). V lost 1 base, J lost 1 base, and 9 bases lay in between. Germline CDR1 SNHLY, CDR2 FYNNEI. This CDR3 contains 15 residues. The CDR3, as DNA: TGTGCCAGCAGTGAAGGGGGCCAGGGCACAGATACGCAGTATTTT. This sequence encodes CASSEGGQGTDTQYF.

This clone came up once. V usage is TRBV5-6 and J usage is TRBJ1-2, with 9 bases matching TRBD1. The CDR3 is 14 amino acids. CDR1 and CDR2 from the germline V gene are SGHDT and YYEEEE. Losses at the gene ends were 5 bases for V and 10 bases for J; bases not matched to a gene: 12. CDR3 bases: TGTGCCAGCAGAGGGACAGGGATTCCTTTCCACTACACCTTC. This encodes CASRGTGIPFHYTF.

The genes are TRBV5-4 and TRBJ1-2, with 7 bases lining up with TRBD1. This CDR3 region has 13 residues. Germline assignment: CDR1 SGHNT and CDR2 YYREEE (reference sequence). Trimming at V came to 4 bases and at J to 2 bases, leaving 2 bases not matched to a gene. This chain's CDR3 is CASSGTVNYGYTF. The CDR3, as DNA: TGTGCCAGCAGCGGGACAGTAAACTATGGCTACACCTTC.

V and J are TRBV29-1 and TRBJ2-7; 7 nucleotides match TRBD1. The germline CDR1 and CDR2 sequences are SQVTM and ANQGSEA. There are 13 residues in the CDR3. With V trimmed by 5 bases and J by 1 base, 5 bases remained unmatched. Here the CDR3 reads CSVKQGDSYEQYF. The CDR3 nucleotides are TGCAGCGTTAAGCAGGGGGATTCCTACGAGCAGTACTTC.

The chain combines TRBV7-3 with TRBJ2-7; 7 bases map to TRBD2. With V trimmed by 3 bases and J by 4 bases, 9 bases remained unmatched. The CDR3 contains 15 residues. Germline values: CDR1 SGHTA, CDR2 FQGTGA. CDR3 nucleotides: TGTGCCAGCAGCTTGAGTGGCGGGGGAACGTACGAGCAGTACTTC. It translates to CASSLSGGGTYEQYF.

This chain's CDR3 is CASSPDRDRESYGYTF. In DNA, the CDR3 is TGTGCCAGCAGTCCCGACCGGGACAGGGAAAGCTATGGCTACACCTTC. The rearrangement uses TRBV6-4 and TRBJ1-2; 9 bases line up with TRBD1. The CDR3 is made up of 16 amino acids. Trimming took 5 bases from V and 4 from J; bases not matched to a gene: 11. Germline CDR1 MRHNA, CDR2 SNTAGT.